The clone carrying this T cell receptor (beta chain) was recorded a few times. Antigen unknown. The entry originates in a study of beta chain features in type 1 diabetes. Findings and caveats of the study: In all four CD4+ subsets, TCRB CDR3 length was significantly, moderately reduced in type 1 diabetes.

Sequencing targeted expressed TCRB transcripts, as all isolated RNA had been reverse transcribed. Measured with immunoSEQ multiplex PCR; TCRdb has only the in-frame clones, and not every one. The data show a few hundred thousand clones, with roughly 12% seen just once and 0.015% held by the top ten. This clonotype was obtained from a woman between 18 and 29 years old with type 1 diabetes. The sequenced sample was naive CD4+ T cells from blood.

The CDR3 loop reads CASSLRGLNEQFF. The CDR3 bases are TGTGCCAGCAGCCTCAGGGGGTTGAATGAGCAGTTCTTC. V gene TRBV7-9 combines with J gene TRBJ2-1; 7 bases map to TRBD1. Looked up from germline, CDR1 is SEHNR and CDR2 is FQNEAQ (reference sequence). This CDR3 is 13 amino acids long. The J segment lost 7 bases and the V segment lost 5 bases, leaving 5 bases of the junction unmatched.